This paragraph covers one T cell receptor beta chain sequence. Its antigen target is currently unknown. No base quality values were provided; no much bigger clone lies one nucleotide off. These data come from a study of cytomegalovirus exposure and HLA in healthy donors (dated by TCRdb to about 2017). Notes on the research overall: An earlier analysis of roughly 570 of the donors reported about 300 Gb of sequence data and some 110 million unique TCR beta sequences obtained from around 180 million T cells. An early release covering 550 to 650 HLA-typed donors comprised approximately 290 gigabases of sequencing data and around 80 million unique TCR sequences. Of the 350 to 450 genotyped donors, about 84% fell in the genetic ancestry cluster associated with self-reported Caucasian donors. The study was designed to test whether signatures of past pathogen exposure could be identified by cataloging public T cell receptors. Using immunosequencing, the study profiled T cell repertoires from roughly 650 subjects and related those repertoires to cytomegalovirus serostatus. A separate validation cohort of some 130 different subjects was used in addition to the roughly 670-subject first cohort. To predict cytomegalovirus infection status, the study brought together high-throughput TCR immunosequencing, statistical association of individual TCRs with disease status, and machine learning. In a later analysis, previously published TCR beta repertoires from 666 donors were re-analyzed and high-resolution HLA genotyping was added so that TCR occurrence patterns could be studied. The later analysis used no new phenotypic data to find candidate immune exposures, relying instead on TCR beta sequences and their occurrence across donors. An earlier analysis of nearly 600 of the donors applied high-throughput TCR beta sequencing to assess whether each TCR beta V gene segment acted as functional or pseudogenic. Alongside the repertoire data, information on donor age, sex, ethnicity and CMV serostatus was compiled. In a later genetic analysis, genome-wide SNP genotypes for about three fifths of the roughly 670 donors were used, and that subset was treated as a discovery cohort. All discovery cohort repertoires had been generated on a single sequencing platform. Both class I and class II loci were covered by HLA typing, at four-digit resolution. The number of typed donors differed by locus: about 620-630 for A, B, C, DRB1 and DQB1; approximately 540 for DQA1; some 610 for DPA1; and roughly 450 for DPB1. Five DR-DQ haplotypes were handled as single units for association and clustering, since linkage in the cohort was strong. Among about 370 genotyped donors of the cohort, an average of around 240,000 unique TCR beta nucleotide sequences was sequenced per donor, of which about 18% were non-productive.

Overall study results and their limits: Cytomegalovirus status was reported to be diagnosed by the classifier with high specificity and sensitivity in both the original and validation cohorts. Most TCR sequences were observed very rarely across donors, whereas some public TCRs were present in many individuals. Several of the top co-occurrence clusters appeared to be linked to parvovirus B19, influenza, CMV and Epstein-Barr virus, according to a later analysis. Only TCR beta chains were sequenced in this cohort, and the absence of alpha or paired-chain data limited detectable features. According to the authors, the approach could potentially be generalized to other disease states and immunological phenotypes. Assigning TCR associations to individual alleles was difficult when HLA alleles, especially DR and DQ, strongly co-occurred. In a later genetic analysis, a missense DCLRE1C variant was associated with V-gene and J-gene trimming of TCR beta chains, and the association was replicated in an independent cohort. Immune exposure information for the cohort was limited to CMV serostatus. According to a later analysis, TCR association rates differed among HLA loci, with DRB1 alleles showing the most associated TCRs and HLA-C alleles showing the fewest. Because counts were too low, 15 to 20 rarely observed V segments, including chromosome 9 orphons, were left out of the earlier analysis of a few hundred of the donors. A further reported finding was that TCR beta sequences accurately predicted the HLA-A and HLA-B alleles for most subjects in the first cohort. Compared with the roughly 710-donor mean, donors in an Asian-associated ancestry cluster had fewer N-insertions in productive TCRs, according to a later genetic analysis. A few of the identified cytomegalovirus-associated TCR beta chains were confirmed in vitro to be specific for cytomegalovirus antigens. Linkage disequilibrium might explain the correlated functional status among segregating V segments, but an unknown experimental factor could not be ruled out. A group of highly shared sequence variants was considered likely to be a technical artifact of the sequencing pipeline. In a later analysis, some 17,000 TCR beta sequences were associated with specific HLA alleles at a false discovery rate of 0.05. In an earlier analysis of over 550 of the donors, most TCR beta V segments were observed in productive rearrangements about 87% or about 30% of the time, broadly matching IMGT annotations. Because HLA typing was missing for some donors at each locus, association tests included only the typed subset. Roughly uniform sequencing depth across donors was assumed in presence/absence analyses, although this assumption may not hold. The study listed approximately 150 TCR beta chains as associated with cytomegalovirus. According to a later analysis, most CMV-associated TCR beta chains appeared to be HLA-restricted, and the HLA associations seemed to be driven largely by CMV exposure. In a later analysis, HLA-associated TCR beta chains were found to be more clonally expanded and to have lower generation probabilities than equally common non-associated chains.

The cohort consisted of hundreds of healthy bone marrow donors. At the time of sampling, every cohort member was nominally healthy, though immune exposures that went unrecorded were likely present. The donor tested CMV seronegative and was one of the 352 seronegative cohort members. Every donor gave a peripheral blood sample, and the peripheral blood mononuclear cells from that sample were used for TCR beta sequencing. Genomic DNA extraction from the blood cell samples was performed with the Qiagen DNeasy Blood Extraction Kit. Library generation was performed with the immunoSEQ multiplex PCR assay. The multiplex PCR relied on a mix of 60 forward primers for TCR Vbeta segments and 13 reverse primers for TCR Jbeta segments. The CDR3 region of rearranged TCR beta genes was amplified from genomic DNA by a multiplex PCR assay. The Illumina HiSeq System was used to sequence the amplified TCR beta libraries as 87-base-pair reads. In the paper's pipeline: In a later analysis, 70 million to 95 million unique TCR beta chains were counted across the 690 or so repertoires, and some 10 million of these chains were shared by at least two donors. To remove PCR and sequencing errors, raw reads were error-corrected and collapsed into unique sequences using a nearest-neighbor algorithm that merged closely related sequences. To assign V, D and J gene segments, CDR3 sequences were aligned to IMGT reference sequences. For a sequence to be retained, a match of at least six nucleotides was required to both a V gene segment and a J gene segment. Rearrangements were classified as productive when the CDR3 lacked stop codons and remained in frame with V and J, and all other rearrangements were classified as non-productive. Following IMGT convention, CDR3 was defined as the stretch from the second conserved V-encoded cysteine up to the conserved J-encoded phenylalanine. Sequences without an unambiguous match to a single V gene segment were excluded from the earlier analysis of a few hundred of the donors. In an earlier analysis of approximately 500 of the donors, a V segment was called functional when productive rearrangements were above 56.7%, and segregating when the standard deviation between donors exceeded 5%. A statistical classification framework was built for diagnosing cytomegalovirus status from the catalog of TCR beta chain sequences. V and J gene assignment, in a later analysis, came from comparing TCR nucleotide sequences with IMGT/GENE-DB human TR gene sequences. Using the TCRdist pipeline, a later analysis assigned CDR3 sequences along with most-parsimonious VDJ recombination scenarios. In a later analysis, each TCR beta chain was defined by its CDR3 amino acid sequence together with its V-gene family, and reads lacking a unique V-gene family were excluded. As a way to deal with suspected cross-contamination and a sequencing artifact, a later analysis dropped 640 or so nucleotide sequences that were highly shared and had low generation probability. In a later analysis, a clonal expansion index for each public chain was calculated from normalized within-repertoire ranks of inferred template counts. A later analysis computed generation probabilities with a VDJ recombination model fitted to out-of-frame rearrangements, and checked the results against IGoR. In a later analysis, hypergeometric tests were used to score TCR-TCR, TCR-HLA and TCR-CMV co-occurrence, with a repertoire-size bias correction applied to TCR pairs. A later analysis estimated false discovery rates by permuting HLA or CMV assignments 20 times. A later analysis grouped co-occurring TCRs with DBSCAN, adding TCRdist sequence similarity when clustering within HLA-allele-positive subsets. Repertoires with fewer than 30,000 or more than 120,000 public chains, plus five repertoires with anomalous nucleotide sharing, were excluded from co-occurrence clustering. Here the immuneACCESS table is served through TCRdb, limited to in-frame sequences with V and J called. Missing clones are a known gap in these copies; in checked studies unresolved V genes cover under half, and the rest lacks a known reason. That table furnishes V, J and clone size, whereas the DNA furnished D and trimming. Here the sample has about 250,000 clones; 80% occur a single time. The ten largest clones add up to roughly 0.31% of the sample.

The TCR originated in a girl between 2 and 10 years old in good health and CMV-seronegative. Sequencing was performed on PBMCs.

The encoded CDR3 is CARSALYTDRSSYEQYF. The nucleotides read TGTGCCAGAAGCGCCCTGTATACGGACAGGAGCTCCTACGAGCAGTACTTC. The rearranged chain carries TRBV5-3 and TRBJ2-7; 7 central bases correspond to TRBD1. TRBV5-3 is reported as an ORF; its role is uncertain. Trimming leaves V shorter by 4 bases and J shorter by 0 bases, with the junction holding 13 bases beyond the gene matches. The cysteine opens and the phenylalanine closes a CDR3 of 17 amino acids. The DNA shown is the 51-base CDR3, in frame from base 1.